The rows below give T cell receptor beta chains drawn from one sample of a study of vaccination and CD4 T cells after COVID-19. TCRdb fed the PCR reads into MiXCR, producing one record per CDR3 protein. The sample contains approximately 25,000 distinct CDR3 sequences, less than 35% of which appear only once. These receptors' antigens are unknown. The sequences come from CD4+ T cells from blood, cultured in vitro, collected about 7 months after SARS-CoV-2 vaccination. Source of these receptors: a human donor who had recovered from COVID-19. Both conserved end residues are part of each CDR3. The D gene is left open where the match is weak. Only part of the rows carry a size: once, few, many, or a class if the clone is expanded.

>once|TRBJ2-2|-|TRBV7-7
TGTGCTAGCAGCCACCAGCGAGGAGGCACCGGGGAGCTGTTTTTT
CASSHQRGGTGELFF
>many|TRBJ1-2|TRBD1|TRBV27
TGTGCCAGCAGCGGACAGGGCTATGGCTACACCTTC
CASSGQGYGYTF
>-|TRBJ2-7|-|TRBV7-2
TGTGCCAGCAGCTTACAGGGACTCGACGAGCAGTACTTC
CASSLQGLDEQYF
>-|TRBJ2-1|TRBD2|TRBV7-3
TGTGCCAGCAGCCCCCAGGGACTAGCGGCGTCCTACAATGAGCAGTTCTTC
CASSPQGLAASYNEQFF
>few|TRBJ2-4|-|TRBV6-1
TGTGCCAGCAGCGTACTCCAGGGGAACATTCAGTACTTC
CASSVLQGNIQYF
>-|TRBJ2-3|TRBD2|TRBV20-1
TGCAGTGCCGGAGGTCAGCGGGAGCGCGCAGGGGATACGCAGTATTTT
CSAGGQRERAGDTQYF
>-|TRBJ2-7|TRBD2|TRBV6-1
TGTGCCAGCAGATCCGGGACTAGAGCTTCCTACGAGCAGTACTTC
CASRSGTRASYEQYF
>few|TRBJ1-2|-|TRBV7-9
TGTGCCAGCTCCTCTGGGGTATATGGCTACACCTTC
CASSSGVYGYTF
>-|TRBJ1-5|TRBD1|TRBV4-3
TGCGCCAGCAGCAAGGACAGGTACAATCAGCCCCAGCATTTT
CASSKDRYNQPQHF
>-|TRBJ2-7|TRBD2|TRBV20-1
TGCAGTGCTAGCGCAGGGACGGCTAGCGGGAGAGACTACGAGCAGTACTTC
CSASAGTASGRDYEQYF
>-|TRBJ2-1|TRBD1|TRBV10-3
TGTGCCATCAGTGAGTCGAGGACAGGGAACAATGAGCAGTTCTTC
CAISESRTGNNEQFF
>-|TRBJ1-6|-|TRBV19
TGTGCCAGTAGTTCGACAGTCGGTCAGTCACCCCTCCACTTT
CASSSTVGQSPLHF
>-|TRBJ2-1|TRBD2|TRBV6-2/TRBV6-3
TGTGCCAGCAAGCGTAGCGGGAGGGAGCAGTTCTTC
CASKRSGREQFF
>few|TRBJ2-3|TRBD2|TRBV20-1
TGCAGTGCTAGAACTGGCGGGAGGGCAGATACGCAGTATTTT
CSARTGGRADTQYF
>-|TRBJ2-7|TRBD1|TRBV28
TGTGCCAGCAGCCACGGGTCCGGGACAGGGGCCTACGAGCAGTACTTC
CASSHGSGTGAYEQYF
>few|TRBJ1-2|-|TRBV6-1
TGTGCCAGCAGAACTCAGGGCCCCTATGGCTACACCTTC
CASRTQGPYGYTF
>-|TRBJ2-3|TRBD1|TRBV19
TGTGCCAGTAGCCCCGGGACAGGGAGCACAGATACGCAGTATTTT
CASSPGTGSTDTQYF
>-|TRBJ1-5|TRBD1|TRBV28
TGTGCCAGCAGTTTAGCACAGGGGAAGTTGATGAGCAATCAGCCCCAGCATTTT
CASSLAQGKLMSNQPQHF
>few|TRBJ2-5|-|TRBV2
TGTGCCAGCAGTGAAATAGGAGAGACCCAGTACTTC
CASSEIGETQYF
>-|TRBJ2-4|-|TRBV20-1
TGCAGTGCCCTCTTCAGCGCCAAAAACATTCAGTACTTC
CSALFSAKNIQYF
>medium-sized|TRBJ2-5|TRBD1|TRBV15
TGTGCCACCAGCAATAGCGGACAGGGGATTCGGGAGACCCAGTACTTC
CATSNSGQGIRETQYF
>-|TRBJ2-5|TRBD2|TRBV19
TGTGCCAGTAGCGGTAGCGGGGGGGAGACCCAGTACTTC
CASSGSGGETQYF